This T cell receptor beta chain was sequenced during a study of CD8+ T cells in alopecia areata. Study summary: The drug, tofacitinib, lasted 6 to 18 months, followed by 6 months off drug.

Whole-study results and caveats: Mice showed clearer TCR sharing than patients did, a gap that was possibly HLA-related. In scalp samples, resident alphabeta T cells of normal skin are also sequenced.

Isolated RNA was reverse transcribed into cDNA used as the sequencing template. This table comes from immunoSEQ multiplex PCR, and its TCRdb copy is limited to in-frame clones, with some not included. The sample has 150,000 to 200,000 clones; 50% to 60% are singletons. This clone was counted between two and nine times. Its antigen is undetermined. The CDR3 covers 17 residues. V lost 4 bases, J lost 7 bases, and 27 bases lay in between. Germline CDR1 is SGHDT and CDR2 is YYEEEE. The TCR originated in a human donor with alopecia areata. The sequences come from CD4+ T cells sorted from blood, collected at week 0. The rearrangement links TRBV5-6 to TRBJ2-7; weak D call: TRBD1 (5 bases). The CDR3 bases are TGTGCCAGCAGCGGAAAACAGGACCCCAACACTCTACGGGAGCAGTACTTC. Amino acid sequence: CASSGKQDPNTLREQYF. The variable domain in full, completed from reference TRBV5-6 and TRBJ2-7, reads DAGVTQSPTHLIKTRGQQVTLRCSPKSGHDTVSWYQQALGQGPQFIFQYYEEEERQRGNFPDRFSGHQFPNYSSELNVNALLLGDSALYLCASSGKQDPNTLREQYFGPGTRLTVT.